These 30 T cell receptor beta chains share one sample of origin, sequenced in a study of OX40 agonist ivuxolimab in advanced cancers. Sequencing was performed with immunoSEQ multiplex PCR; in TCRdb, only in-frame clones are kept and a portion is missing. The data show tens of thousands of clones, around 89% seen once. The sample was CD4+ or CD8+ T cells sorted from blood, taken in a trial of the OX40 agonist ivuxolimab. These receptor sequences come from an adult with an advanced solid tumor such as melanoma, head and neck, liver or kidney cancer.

The CDR3 is CASSQGPGREAFF. The DNA of the CDR3 is TGCGCCAGCAGCCAAGGCCCAGGGCGGGAAGCTTTCTTT. The chain combines TRBV4-3 with TRBJ1-1; possibly TRBD1 for D (5 bases). This CDR3 is 13 amino acids long. Trimming cost V 1 base and J 8 bases, with 11 bases left between them. The germline gives CDR1 LGHNA, CDR2 YSLEER.

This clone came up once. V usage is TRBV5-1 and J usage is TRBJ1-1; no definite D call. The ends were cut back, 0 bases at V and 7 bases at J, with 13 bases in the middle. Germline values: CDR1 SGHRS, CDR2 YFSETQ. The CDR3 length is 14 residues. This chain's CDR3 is CASSLVAGGDEAFF. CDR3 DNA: TGCGCCAGCAGCTTGGTTGCGGGAGGAGATGAAGCTTTCTTT.

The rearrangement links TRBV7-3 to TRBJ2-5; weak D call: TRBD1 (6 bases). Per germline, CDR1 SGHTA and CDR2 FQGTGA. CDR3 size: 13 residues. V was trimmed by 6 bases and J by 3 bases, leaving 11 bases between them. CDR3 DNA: TGTGCCAGCAGAGCTGAGGGGGAAGAGACCCAGTACTTC. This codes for CASRAEGEETQYF.

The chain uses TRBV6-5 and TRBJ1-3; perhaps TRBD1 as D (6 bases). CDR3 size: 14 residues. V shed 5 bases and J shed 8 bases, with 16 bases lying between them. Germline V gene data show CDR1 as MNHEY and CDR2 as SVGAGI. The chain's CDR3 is CASSPGQFLYTIYF. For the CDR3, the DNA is TGTGCCAGCAGTCCTGGACAGTTTTTGTACACCATATATTTT.

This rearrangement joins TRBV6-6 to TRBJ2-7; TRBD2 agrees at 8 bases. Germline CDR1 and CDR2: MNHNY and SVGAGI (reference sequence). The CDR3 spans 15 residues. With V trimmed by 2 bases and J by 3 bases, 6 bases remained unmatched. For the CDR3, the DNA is TGTGCCAGCAGTTACCCCGGGGGGGGCGGCTACGAGCAGTACTTC. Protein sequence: CASSYPGGGGYEQYF.

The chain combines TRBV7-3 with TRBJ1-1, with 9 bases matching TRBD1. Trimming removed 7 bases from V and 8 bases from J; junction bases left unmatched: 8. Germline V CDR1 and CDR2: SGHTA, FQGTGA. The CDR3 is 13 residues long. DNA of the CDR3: TGTGCCAGCAAGGGACAGGGCCTCCACGAAGCTTTCTTT. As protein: CASKGQGLHEAFF.

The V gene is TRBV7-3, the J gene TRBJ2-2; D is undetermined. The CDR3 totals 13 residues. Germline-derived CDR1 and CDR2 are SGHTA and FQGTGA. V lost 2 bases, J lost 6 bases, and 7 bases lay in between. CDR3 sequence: CASSLARSGELFF. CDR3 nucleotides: TGTGCCAGCAGCTTAGCGCGGTCCGGGGAGCTGTTTTTT.

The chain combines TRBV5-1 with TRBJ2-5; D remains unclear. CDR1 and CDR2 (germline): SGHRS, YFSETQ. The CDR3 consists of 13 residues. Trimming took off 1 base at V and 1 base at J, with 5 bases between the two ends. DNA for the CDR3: TGCGCCAGCAGCTTGAGCCCCCAAGAGACCCAGTACTTC. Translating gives CASSLSPQETQYF.

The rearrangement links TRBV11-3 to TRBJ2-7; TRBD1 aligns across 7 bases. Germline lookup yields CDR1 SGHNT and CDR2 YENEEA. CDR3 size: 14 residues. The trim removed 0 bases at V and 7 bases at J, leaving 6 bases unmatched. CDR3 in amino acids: CASSLEGQEEEQYF. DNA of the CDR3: TGTGCCAGCAGCTTAGAAGGACAGGAAGAGGAGCAGTACTTC.

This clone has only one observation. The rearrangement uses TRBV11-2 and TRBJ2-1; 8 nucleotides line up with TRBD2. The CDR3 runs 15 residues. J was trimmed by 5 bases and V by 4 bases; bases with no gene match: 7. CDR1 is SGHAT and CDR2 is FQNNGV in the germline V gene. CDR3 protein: CASSSRGLDNNEQFF. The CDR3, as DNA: TGTGCCAGCAGCTCCCGGGGACTAGATAACAATGAGCAGTTCTTC.

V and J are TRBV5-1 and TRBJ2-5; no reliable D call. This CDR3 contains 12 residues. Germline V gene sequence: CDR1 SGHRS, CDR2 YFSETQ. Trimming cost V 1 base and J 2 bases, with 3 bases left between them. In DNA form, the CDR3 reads TGCGCCAGCAGCTTGCAACAAGAGACCCAGTACTTC. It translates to CASSLQQETQYF.

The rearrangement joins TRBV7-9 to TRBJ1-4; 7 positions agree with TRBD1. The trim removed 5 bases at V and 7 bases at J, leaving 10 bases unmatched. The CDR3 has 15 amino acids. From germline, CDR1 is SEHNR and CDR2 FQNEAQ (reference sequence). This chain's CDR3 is CASSHRQGSGEKLFF. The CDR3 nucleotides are TGTGCCAGCAGCCACAGACAGGGATCAGGTGAAAAACTGTTTTTT.

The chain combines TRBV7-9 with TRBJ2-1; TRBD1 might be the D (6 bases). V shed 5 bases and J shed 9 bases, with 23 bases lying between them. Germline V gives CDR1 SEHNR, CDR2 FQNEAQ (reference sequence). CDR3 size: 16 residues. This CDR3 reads CASSRLGQLPDGEQFF. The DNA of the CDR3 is TGTGCCAGCAGCCGCCTCGGACAGTTACCTGACGGTGAGCAGTTCTTC.

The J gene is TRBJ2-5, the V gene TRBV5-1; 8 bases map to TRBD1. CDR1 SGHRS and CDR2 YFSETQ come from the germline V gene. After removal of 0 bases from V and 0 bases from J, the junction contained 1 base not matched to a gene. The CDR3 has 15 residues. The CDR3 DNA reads TGCGCCAGCAGCTTGGGACAGGGGTACCAAGAGACCCAGTACTTC. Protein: CASSLGQGYQETQYF.

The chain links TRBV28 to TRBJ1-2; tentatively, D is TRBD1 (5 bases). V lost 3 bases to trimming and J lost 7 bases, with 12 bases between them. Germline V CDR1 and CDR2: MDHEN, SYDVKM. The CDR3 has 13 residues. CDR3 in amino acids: CASSLAIGGGYTF. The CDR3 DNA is TGTGCCAGCAGTTTGGCCATCGGGGGTGGCTACACCTTC.

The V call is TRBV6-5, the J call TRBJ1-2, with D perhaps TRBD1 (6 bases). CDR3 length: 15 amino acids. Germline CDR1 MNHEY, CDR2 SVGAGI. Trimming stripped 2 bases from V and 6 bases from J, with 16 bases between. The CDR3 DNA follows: TGTGCCAGCAGTTACACTACAGGGACCTCCCATGGCTACACCTTC. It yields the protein CASSYTTGTSHGYTF.

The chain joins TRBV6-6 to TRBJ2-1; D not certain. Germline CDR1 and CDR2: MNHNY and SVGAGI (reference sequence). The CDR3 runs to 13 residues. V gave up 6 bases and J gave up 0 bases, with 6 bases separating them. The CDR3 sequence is CASSFSSYNEQFF. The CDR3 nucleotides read TGTGCCAGCAGCTTTAGCTCCTACAATGAGCAGTTCTTC.

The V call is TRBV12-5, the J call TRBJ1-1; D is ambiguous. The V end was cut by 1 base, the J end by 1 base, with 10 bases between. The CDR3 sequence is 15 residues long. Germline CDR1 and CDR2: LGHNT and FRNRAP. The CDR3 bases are TGTGCTAGTGGTTTGGCTTCGGACGGGAACACTGAAGCTTTCTTT. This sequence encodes CASGLASDGNTEAFF.

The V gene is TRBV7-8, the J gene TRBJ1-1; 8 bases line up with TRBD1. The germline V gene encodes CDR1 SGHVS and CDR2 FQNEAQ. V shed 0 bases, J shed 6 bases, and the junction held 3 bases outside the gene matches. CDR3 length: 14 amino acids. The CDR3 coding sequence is TGTGCCAGCAGCTTAGCCATGACAGGGGCTGAAGCTTTCTTT. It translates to CASSLAMTGAEAFF.

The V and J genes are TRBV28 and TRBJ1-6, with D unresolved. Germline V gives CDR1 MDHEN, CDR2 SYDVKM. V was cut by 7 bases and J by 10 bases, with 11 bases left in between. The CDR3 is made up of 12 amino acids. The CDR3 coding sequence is TGTGCCAGCACCCGTGGCAGGTCACCCCTCCACTTT. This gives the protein CASTRGRSPLHF. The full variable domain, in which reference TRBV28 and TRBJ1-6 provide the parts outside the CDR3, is DVKVTQSSRYLVKRTGEKVFLECVQDMDHENMFWYRQDPGLGLRLIYFSYDVKMKEKGDIPEGYSVSREKKERFSLILESASTNQTSMYLCASTRGRSPLHFGNGTRLTVT.

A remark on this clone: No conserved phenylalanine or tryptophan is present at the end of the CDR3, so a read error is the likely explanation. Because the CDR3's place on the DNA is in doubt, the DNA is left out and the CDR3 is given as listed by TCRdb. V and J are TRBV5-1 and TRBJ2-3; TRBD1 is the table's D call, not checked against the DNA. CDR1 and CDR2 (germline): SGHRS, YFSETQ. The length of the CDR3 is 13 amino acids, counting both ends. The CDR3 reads CASSLDTGTGTSY.

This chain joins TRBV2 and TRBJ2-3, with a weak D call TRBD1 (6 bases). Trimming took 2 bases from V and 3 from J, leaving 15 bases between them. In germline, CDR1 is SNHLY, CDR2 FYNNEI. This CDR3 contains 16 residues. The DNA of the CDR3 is TGTGCCAGCAGTGAATACGGGCAGGGGAATACAGATACGCAGTATTTT. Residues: CASSEYGQGNTDTQYF.

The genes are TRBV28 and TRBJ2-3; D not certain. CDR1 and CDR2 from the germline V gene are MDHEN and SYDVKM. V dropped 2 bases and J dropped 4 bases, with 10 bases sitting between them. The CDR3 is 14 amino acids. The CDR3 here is CASSLPPQSDTQYF. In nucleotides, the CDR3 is TGTGCCAGCAGTTTACCCCCGCAGTCAGATACGCAGTATTTT.

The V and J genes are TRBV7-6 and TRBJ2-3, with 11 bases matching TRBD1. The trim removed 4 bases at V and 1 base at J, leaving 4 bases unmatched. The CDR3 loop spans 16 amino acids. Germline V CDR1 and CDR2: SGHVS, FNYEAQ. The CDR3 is CASSSRTGGGTDTQYF. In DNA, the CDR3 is TGTGCCAGCAGCTCTAGGACAGGGGGCGGCACAGATACGCAGTATTTT. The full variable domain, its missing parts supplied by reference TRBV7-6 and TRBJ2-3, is GAGVSQSPRYKVTKRGQDVALRCDPISGHVSLYWYRQALGQGPEFLTYFNYEAQQDKSGLPNDRFSAERPEGSISTLTIQRTEQRDSAMYRCASSSRTGGGTDTQYFGPGTRLTVL.

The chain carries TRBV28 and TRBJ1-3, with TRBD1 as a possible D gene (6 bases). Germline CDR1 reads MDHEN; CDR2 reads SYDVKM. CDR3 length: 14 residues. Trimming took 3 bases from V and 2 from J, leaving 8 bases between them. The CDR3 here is CASSFWGPGNTIYF. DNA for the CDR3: TGTGCCAGCAGTTTTTGGGGGCCTGGAAACACCATATATTTT.

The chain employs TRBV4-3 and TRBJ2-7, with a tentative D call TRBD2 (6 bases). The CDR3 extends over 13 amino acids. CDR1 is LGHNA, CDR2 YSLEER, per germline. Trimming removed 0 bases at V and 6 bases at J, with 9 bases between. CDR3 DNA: TGCGCCAGCAGCCAAGAGGGAGGTTTCGAGCAGTACTTC. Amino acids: CASSQEGGFEQYF.

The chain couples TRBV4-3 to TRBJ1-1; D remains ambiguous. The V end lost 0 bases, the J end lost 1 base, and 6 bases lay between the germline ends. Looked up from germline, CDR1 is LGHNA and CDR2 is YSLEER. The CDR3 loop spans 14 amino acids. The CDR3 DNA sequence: TGCGCCAGCAGCCAAGAAGGCCGGAACACTGAAGCTTTCTTT. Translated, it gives CASSQEGRNTEAFF.

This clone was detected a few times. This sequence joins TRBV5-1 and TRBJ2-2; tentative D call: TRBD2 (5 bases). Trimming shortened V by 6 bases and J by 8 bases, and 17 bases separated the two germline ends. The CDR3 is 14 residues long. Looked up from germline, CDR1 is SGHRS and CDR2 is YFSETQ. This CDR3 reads CASKADLAPGELFF. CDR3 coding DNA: TGCGCCAGCAAGGCCGATCTAGCCCCTGGGGAGCTGTTTTTT. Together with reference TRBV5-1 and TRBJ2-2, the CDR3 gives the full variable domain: KAGVTQTPRYLIKTRGQQVTLSCSPISGHRSVSWYQQTPGQGLQFLFEYFSETQRNKGNFPGRFSGRQFSNSRSEMNVSTLELGDSALYLCASKADLAPGELFFGEGSRLTVL.

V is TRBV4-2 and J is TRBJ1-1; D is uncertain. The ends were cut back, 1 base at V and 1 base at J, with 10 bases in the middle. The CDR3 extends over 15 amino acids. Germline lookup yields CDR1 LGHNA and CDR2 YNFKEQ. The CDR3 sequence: CASSQVSGENTEAFF. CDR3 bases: TGTGCCAGCAGCCAAGTCTCTGGGGAGAACACTGAAGCTTTCTTT.

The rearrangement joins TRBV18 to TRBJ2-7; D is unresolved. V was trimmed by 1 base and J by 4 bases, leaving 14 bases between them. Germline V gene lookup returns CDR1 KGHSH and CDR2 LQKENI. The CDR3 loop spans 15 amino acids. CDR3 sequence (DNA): TGTGCCAGCTCACCACGGGAACAATGGGGATACGAGCAGTACTTC. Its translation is CASSPREQWGYEQYF.